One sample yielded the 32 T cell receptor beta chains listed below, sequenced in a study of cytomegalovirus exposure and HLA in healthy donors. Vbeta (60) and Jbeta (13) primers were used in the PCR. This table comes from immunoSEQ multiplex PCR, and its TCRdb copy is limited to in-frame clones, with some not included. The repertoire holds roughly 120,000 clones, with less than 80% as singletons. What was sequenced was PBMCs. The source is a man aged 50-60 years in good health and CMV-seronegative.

The CDR3 is CSARIAGNSFRGAFF. For the CDR3, the DNA is TGCAGCGCCCGTATTGCAGGGAACTCATTTAGGGGGGCTTTCTTT. The J gene is TRBJ1-1, the V gene TRBV29-1; D is possibly TRBD1 (6 bases). The CDR3 has 15 amino acids. With 7 bases removed from V and 11 bases from J, the gap between germline ends came to 29 bases. CDR1 is SQVTM and CDR2 is ANQGSEA in the germline V gene.

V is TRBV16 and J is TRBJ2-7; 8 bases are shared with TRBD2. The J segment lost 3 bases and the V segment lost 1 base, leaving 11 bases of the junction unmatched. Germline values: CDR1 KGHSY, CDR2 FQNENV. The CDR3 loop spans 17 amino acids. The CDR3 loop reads CASSQWRGARVNYEQYF. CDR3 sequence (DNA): TGTGCCAGCAGCCAATGGCGGGGGGCCAGGGTGAACTACGAGCAGTACTTC.

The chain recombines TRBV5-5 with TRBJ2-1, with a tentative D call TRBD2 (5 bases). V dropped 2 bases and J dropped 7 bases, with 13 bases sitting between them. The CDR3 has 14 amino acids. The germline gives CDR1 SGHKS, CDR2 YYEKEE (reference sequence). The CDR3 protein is CASSFTLGRNEQFF. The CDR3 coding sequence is TGTGCCAGCAGCTTTACACTAGGTCGTAATGAGCAGTTCTTC.

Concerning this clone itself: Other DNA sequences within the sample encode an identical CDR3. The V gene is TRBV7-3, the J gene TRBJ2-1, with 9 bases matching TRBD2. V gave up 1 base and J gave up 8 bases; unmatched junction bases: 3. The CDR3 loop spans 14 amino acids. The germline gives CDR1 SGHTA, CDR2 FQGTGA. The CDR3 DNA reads TGTGCCAGCAGCTTAAGGGCGGGAGGGGATGAGCAGTTCTTC. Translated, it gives CASSLRAGGDEQFF.

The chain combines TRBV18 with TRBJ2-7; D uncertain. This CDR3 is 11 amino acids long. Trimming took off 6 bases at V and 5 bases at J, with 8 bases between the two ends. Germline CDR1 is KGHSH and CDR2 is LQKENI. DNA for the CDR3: TGTGCCAGCTCCACGAGGAACGAGCAGTACTTC. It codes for CASSTRNEQYF.

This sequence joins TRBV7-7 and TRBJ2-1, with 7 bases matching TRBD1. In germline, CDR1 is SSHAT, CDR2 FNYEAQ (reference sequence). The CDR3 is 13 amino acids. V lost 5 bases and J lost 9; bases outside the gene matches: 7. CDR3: CASSPTGDSEQFF. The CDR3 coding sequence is TGTGCCAGCAGCCCAACAGGGGATAGTGAGCAGTTCTTC.

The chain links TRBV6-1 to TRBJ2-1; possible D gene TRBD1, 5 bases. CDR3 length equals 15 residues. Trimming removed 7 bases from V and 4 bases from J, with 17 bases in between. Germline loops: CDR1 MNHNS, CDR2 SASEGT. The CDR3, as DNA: TGTGCCAGCATTCAGCAGGGTGGGGCTTACAATGAGCAGTTCTTC. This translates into CASIQQGGAYNEQFF.

CDR3 in DNA: TGTGCCAGCGTCCTGGCCCTAGCGGGGGACACCGGGGAGCTGTTTTTT. It translates to CASVLALAGDTGELFF. The chain has TRBV2 and TRBJ2-2; 10 bases align to TRBD2. This CDR3 contains 16 residues. J lost 3 bases, V lost 8 bases, and 9 bases had no gene match. Germline V gene sequence: CDR1 SNHLY, CDR2 FYNNEI.

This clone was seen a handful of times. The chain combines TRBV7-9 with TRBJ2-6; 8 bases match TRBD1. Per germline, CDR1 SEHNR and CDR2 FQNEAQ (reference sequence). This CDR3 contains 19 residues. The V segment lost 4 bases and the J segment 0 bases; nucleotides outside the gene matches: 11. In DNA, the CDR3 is TGTGCCAGCAGCTCCTTGAGGACAGGGCAAGACTCTGGGGCCAACGTCCTGACTTTC. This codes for CASSSLRTGQDSGANVLTF.

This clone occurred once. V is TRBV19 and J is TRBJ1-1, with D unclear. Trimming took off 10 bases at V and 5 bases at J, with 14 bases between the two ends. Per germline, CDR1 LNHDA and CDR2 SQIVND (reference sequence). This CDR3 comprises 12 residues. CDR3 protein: CATVLAGTEAFF. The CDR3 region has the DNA TGTGCCACCGTCCTCGCGGGTACTGAAGCTTTCTTT.

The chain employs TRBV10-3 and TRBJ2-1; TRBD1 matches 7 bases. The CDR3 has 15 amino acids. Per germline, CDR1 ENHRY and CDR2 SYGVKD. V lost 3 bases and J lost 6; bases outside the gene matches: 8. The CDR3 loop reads CAISDLQGSINEQFF. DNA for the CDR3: TGTGCCATCAGTGACTTACAGGGGTCGATCAATGAGCAGTTCTTC.

In DNA, the CDR3 is TGTGCCAGCAACGAGGGGACAGGGGGGGTTCAGCCCCAGCATTTT. It is translated as CASNEGTGGVQPQHF. V is TRBV6-6 and J is TRBJ1-5, with 11 nucleotides matching TRBD1. The CDR3 has 15 residues. Per the germline V gene, CDR1 is MNHNY and CDR2 is SVGAGI (reference sequence). J gave up 6 bases and V 7 bases, and 8 bases lay outside the gene matches.

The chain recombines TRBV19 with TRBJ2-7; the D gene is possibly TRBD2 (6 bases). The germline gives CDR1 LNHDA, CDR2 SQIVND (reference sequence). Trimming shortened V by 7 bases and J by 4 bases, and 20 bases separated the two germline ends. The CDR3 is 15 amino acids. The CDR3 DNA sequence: TGTGCCAGTAAACACCGGGGGTCCGCGGGTTACGAGCAGTACTTC. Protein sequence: CASKHRGSAGYEQYF.

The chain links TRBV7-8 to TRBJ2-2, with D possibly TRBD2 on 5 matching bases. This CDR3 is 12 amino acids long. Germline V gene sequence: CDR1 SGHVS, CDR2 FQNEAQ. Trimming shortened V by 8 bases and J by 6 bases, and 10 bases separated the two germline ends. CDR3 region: CASSGEPGELFF. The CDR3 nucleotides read TGTGCCAGCTCCGGGGAGCCCGGGGAGCTGTTTTTT.

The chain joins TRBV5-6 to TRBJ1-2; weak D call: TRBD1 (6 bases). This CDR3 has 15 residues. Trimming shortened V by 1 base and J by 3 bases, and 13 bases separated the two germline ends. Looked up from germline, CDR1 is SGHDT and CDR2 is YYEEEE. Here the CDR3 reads CASSLSGGTYYGYTF. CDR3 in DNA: TGTGCCAGCAGCTTGAGCGGGGGCACCTACTATGGCTACACCTTC.

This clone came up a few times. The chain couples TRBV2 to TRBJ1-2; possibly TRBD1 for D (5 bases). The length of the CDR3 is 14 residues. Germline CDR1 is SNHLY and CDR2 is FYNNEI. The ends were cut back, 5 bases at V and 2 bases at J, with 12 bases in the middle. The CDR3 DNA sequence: TGTGCCAGCAGTCCCGGGACTTCAAACTATGGCTACACCTTC. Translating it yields CASSPGTSNYGYTF. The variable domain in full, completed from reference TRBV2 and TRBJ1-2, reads EPEVTQTPSHQVTQMGQEVILRCVPISNHLYFYWYRQILGQKVEFLVSFYNNEISEKSEIFDDQFSVERPDGSNFTLKIRSTKLEDSAMYFCASSPGTSNYGYTFGSGTRLTVV.

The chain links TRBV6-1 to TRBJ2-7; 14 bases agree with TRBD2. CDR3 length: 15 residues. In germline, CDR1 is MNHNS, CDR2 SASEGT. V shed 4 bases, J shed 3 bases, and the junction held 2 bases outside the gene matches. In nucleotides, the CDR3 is TGTGCCAGCAGTGGGACTAGCGGGGGGATCTACGAGCAGTACTTC. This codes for CASSGTSGGIYEQYF.

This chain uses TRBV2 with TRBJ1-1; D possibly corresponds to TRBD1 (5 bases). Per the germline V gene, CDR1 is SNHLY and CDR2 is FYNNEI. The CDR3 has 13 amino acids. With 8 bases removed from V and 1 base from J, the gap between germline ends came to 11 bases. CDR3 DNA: TGTGCCAGCGCGGGACTTCCGAACACTGAAGCTTTCTTT. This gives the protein CASAGLPNTEAFF.

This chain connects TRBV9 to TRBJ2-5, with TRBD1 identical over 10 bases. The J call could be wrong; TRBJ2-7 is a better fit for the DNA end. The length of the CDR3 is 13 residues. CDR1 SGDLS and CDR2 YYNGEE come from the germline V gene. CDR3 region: CASSTGGVYEQYF. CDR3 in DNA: TGTGCCAGCTCGACAGGGGGCGTATACGAGCAGTACTTC.

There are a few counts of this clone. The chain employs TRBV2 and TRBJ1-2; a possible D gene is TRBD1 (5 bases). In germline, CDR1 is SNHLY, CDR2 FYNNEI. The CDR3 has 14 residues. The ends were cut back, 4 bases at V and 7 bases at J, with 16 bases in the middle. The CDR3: CASSVRGERSGYTF. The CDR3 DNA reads TGTGCCAGCAGTGTACGGGGGGAGAGGAGTGGCTACACCTTC.

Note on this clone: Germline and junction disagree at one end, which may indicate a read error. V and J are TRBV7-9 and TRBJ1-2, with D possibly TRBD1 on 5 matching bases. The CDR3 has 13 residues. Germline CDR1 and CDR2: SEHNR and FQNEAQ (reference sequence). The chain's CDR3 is CSSSLGALDGYTF. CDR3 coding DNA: TGTTCCAGCAGCCTAGGGGCTTTGGATGGCTACACCTTC.

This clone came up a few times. CDR3 sequence (DNA): TGTGCCTGGAGGGGGGACAGGGGGAGTTATGGCTACACCTTC. Translation: CAWRGDRGSYGYTF. The chain couples TRBV30 to TRBJ1-2, with 11 bases matching TRBD1. The J segment lost 5 bases and the V segment lost 3 bases, leaving 5 bases of the junction unmatched. Germline V gives CDR1 GTSNPN, CDR2 SVGIG (reference sequence). The CDR3 is 14 residues long.

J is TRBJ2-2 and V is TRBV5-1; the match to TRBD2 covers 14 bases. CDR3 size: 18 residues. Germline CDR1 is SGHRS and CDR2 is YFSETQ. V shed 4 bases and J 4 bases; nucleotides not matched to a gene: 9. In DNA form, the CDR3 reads TGCGCCAGCAGCACCGGGACTAGCGGGGGAGGGTCCACCGGGGAGCTGTTTTTT. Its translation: CASSTGTSGGGSTGELFF.

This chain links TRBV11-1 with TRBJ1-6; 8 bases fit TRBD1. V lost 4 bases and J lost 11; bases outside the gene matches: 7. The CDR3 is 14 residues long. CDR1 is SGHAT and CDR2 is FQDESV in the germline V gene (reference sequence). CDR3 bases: TGTGCCAGCAGCTCCCCAGGGGGCGCGACACCCCTCCACTTT. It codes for CASSSPGGATPLHF.

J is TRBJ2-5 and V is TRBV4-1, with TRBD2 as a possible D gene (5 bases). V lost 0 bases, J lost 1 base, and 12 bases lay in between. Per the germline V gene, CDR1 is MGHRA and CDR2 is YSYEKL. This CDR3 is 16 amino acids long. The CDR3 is CASSQDAEGSQETQYF. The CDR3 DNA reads TGCGCCAGCAGCCAAGATGCAGAGGGTTCCCAAGAGACCCAGTACTTC.

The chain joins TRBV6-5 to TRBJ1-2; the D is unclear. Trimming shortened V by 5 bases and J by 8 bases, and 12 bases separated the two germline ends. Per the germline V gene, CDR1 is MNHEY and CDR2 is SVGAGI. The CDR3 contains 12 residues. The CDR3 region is CASSVAGEGYTF. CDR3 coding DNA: TGTGCCAGCAGTGTGGCCGGGGAGGGCTACACCTTC.

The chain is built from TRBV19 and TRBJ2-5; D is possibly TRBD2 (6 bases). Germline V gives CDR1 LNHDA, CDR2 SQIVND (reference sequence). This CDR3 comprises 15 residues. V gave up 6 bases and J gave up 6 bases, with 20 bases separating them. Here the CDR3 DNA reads TGTGCCAGTAGCCTCCTAGGGACTGTCGGGAAGACCCAGTACTTC. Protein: CASSLLGTVGKTQYF.

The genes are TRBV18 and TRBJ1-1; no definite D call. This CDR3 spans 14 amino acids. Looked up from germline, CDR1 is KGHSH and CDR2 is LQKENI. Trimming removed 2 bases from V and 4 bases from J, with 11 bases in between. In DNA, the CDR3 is TGTGCCAGCTCACCAACCCTGGCGGGCACTGAAGCTTTCTTT. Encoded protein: CASSPTLAGTEAFF.

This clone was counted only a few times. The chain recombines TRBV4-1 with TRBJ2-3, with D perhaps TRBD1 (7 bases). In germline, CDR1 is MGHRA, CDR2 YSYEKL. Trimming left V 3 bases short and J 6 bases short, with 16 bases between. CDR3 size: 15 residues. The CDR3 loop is CASSQVPGGLDTQYF. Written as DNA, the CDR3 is TGCGCCAGCAGCCAGGTCCCAGGGGGACTTGATACGCAGTATTTT.

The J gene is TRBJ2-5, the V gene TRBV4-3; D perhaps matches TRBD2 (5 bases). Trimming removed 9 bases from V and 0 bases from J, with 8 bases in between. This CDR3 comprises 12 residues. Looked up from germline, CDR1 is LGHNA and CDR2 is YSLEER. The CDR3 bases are TGCGCCAGTCGGGGTAACCAAGAGACCCAGTACTTC. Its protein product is CASRGNQETQYF.

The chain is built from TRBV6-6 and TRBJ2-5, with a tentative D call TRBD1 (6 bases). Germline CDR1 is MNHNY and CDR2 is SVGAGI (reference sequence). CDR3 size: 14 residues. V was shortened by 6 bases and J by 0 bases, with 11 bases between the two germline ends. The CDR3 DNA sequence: TGTGCCAGCAGCCCACAGGGCCACCAAGAGACCCAGTACTTC. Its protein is CASSPQGHQETQYF.

CDR3 protein: CASSHPGLAGAGNTGELFF. The CDR3 DNA reads as TGCGCCAGCAGCCATCCTGGACTAGCGGGGGCTGGGAACACCGGGGAGCTGTTTTTT. This sequence joins TRBV4-1 and TRBJ2-2, with 13 bases that match TRBD2. The trim removed 3 bases at V and 1 base at J, leaving 8 bases unmatched. Germline CDR1 reads MGHRA; CDR2 reads YSYEKL. The CDR3 length is 19 residues.